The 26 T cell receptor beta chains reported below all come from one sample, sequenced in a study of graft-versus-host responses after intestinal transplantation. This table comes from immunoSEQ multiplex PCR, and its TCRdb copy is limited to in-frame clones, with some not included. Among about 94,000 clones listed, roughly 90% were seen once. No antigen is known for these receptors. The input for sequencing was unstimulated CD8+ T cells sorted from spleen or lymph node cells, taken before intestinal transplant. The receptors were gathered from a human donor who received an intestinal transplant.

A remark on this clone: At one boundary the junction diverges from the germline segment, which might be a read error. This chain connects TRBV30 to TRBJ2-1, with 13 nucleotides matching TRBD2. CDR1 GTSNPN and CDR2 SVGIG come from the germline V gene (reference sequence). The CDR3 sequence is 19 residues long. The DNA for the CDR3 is TGTGCCTGGACTTCCGGGACTAGCGGGATAGGAGGTTCCTCCAATGAGCAGTTCTTC. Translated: CAWTSGTSGIGGSSNEQFF.

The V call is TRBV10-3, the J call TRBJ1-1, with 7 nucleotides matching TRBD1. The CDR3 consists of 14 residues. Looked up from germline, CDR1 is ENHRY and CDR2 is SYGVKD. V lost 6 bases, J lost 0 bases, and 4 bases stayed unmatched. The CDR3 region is CAISGTDMNTEAFF. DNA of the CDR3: TGTGCCATCAGCGGGACAGATATGAACACTGAAGCTTTCTTT.

The chain's CDR3 is CASSYSPGQGNEKLFF. The CDR3 bases are TGTGCCAGCAGTTACTCGCCGGGACAGGGGAATGAAAAACTGTTTTTT. The gene calls are TRBV6-6 and TRBJ1-4, with 10 positions matching TRBD1. Germline lookup yields CDR1 MNHNY and CDR2 SVGAGI (reference sequence). This CDR3 has 16 amino acids. V trimming: 0 bases; J trimming: 5 bases; junction bases outside the gene matches: 3.

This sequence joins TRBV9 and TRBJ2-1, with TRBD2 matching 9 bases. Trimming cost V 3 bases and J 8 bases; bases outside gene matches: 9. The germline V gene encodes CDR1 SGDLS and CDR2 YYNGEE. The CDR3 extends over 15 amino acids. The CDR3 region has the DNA TGTGCCAGCAGCGCCCGACCGGGACTAGCCGATGAGCAGTTCTTC. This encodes CASSARPGLADEQFF. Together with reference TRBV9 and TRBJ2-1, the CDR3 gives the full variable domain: DSGVTQTPKHLITATGQRVTLRCSPRSGDLSVYWYQQSLDQGLQFLIQYYNGEERAKGNILERFSAQQFPDLHSELNLSSLELGDSALYFCASSARPGLADEQFFGPGTRLTVL.

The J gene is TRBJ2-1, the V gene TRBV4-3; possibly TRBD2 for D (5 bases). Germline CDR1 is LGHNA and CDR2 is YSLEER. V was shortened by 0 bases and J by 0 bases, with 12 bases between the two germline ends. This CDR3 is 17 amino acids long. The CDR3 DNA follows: TGCGCCAGCAGCCAAGAGGACTCATCGAGCTCCTACAATGAGCAGTTCTTC. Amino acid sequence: CASSQEDSSSSYNEQFF.

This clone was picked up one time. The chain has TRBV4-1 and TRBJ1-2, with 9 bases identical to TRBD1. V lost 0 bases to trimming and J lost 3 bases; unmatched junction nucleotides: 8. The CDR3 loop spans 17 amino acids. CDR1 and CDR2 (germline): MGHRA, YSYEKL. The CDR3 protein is CASSQDRDREVDYGYTF. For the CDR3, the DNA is TGCGCCAGCAGCCAAGATAGGGACAGGGAGGTTGACTATGGCTACACCTTC.

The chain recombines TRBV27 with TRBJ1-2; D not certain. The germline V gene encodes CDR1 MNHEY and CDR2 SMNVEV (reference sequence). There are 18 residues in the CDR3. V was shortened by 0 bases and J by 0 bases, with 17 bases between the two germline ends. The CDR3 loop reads CASSLSLEEGIANYGYTF. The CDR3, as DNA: TGTGCCAGCAGTTTATCGTTGGAGGAGGGAATAGCTAACTATGGCTACACCTTC.

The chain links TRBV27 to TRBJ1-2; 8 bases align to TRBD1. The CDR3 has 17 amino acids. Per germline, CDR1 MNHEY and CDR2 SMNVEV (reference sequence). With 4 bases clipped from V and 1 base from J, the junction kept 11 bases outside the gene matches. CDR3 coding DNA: TGTGCCAGCAGTTCACTTTCAGGGGGCGCCCGTAACTATGGCTACACCTTC. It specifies CASSSLSGGARNYGYTF.

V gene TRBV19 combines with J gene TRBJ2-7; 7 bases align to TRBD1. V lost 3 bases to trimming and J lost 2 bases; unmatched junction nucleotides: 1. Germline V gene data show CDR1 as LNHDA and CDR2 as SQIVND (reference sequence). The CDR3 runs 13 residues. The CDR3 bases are TGTGCCAGTAGTATGACAGGGACCTACGAGCAGTACTTC. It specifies CASSMTGTYEQYF.

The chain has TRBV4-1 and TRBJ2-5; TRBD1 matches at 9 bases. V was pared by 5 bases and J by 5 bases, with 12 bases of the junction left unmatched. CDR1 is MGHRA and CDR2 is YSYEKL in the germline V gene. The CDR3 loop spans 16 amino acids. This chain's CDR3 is CASSVQARQGVETQYF. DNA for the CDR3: TGCGCCAGCAGCGTCCAAGCCCGACAGGGGGTCGAGACCCAGTACTTC.

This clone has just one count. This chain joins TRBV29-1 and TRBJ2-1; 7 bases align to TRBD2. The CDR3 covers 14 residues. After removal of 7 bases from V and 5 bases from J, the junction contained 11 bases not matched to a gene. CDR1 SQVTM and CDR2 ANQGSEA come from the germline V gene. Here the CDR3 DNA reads TGCAGCGCTCCCACAGCGGGGATTAACAATGAGCAGTTCTTC. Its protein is CSAPTAGINNEQFF.

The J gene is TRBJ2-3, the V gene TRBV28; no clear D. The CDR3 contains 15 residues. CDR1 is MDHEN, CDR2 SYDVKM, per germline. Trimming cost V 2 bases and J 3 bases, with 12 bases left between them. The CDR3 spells CASSLIPERTDTQYF. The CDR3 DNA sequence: TGTGCCAGCAGTTTAATTCCGGAGAGGACAGATACGCAGTATTTT.

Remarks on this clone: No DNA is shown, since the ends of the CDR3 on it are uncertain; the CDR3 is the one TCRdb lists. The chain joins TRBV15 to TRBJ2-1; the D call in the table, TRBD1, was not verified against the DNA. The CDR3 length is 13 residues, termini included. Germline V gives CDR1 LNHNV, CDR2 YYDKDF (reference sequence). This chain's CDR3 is CATSSVGTGSRFF.

CDR3 residues: CASSPTGSSYNEQFF. The CDR3 region has the DNA TGTGCCAGCAGTCCGACAGGGAGCTCCTACAATGAGCAGTTCTTC. The chain recombines TRBV6-6 with TRBJ2-1; TRBD1 matches at 7 bases. CDR1 MNHNY and CDR2 SVGAGI come from the germline V gene (reference sequence). With 5 bases clipped from V and 0 bases from J, the junction kept 4 bases outside the gene matches. The CDR3 is 15 residues long.

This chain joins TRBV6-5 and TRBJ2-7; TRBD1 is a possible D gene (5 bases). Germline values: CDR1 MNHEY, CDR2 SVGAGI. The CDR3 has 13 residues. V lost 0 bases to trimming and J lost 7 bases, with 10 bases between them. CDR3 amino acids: CASSYSDNGEQYF. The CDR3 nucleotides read TGTGCCAGCAGTTACTCGGACAACGGGGAGCAGTACTTC.

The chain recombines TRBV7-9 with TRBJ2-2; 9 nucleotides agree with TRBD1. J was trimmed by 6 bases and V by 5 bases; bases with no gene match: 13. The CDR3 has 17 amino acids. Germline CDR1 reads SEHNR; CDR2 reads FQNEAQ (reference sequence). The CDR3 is CASSPDRDRVFPGELFF. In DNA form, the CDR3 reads TGTGCCAGCAGCCCCGACCGGGACAGGGTTTTCCCCGGGGAGCTGTTTTTT.

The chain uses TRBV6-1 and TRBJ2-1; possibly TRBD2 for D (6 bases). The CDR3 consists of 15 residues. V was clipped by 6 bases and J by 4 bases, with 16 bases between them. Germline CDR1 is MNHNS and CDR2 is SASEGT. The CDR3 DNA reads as TGTGCCAGCAGCCCCCCCCCACTAGCTTACAATGAGCAGTTCTTC. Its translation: CASSPPPLAYNEQFF.

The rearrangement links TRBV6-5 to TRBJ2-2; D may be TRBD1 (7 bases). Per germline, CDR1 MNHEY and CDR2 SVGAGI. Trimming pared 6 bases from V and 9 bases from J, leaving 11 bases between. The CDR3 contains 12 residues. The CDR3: CASSPGGRELFF. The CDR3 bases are TGTGCCAGCAGCCCAGGGGGGAGGGAGCTGTTTTTT.

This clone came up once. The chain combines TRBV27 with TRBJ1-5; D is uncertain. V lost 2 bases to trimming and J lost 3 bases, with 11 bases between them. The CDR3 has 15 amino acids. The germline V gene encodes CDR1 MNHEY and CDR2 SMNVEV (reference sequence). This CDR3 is CASSLAWRANQPQHF. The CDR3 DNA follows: TGTGCCAGCAGTTTAGCCTGGAGGGCCAATCAGCCCCAGCATTTT.

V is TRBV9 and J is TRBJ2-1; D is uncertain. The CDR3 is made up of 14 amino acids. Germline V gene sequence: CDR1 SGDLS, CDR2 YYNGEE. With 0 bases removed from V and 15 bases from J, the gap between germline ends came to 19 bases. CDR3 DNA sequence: TGTGCCAGCAGCGTAGCGGAGTCAGACGCCCAACGGTTCTTC. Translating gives CASSVAESDAQRFF.

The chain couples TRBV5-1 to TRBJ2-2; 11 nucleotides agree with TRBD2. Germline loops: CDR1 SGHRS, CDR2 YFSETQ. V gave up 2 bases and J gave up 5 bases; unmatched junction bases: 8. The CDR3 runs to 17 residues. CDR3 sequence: CASSFRLAGPRTGELFF. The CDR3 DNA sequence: TGCGCCAGCAGCTTTAGACTAGCGGGGCCGAGGACCGGGGAGCTGTTTTTT.

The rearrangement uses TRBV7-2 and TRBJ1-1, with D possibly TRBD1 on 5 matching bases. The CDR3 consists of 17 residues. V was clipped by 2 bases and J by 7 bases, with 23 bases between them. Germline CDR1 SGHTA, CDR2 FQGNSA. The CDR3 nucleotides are TGTGCCAGCAGCTTATTTTCCCCCCATGACAGTATACTTGAAGCTTTCTTT. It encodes CASSLFSPHDSILEAFF.

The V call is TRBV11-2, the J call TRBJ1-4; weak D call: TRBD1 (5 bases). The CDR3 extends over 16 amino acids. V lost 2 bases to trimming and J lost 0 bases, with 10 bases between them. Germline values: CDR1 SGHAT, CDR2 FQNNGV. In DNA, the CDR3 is TGTGCCAGCAGCTTATCGGGGGAGGCAACTAATGAAAAACTGTTTTTT. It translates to CASSLSGEATNEKLFF. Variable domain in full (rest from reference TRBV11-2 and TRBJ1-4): EAGVAQSPRYKIIEKRQSVAFWCNPISGHATLYWYQQILGQGPKLLIQFQNNGVVDDSQLPKDRFSAERLKGVDSTLKIQPAKLEDSAVYLCASSLSGEATNEKLFFGSGTQLSVL.

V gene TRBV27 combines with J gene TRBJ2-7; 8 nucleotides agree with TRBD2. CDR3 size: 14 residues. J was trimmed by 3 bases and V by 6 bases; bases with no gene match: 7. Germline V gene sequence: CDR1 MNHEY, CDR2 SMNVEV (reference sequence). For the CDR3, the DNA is TGTGCCAGCAGAACCACTAGCGGTCGCTACGAGCAGTACTTC. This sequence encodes CASRTTSGRYEQYF.

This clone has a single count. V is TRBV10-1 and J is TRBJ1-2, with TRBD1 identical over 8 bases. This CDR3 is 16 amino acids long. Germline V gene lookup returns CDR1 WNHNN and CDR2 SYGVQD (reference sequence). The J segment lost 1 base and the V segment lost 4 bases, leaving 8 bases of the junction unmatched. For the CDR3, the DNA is TGCGCCAGCAGTGGGACAGGGAAAGAAGGTAACTATGGCTACACCTTC. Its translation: CASSGTGKEGNYGYTF.

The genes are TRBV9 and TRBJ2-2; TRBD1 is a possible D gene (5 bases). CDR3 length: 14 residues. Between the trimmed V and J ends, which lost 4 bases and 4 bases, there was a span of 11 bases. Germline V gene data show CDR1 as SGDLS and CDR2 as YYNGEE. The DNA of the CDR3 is TGTGCCAGCAGCCCAGGACACGGCACCGGGGAGCTGTTTTTT. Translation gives CASSPGHGTGELFF. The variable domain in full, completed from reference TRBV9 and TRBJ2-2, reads DSGVTQTPKHLITATGQRVTLRCSPRSGDLSVYWYQQSLDQGLQFLIQYYNGEERAKGNILERFSAQQFPDLHSELNLSSLELGDSALYFCASSPGHGTGELFFGEGSRLTVL.